The 2 T cell receptor beta chains given below trace back to one sample, sequenced in a study of T cells in Graves' hyperthyroidism and ophthalmopathy. RNA transcripts yielded amplified TCR beta CDR3 regions. The TCR CDR3 first-round RT-PCR relied on the HTBI primer set. MiXCR, applied by TCRdb to the multiplex PCR reads, yields one record per CDR3 protein. The table has 350,000 or so distinct CDR3 sequences, less than 20% seen once. Specimen: blood. All receptors derive from a woman aged 35 to 49 with Graves' ophthalmopathy.

This clonotype was seen at least ten times. The chain carries TRBV6-5 and TRBJ2-7; D is uncertain. Germline values: CDR1 MNHEY, CDR2 SVGAGI. With 0 bases removed from V and 0 bases from J, the gap between germline ends came to 12 bases. The CDR3 length is 16 residues. The chain's CDR3 is CASSYSWRLSSYEQYF. DNA for the CDR3: TGTGCCAGCAGTTACTCCTGGCGTTTAAGCTCCTACGAGCAGTACTTC.

This clonotype was detected ten times or more. The gene calls are TRBV6-1 and TRBJ1-5; TRBD1 is a possible D gene (5 bases). This CDR3 is 15 amino acids long. Trimming left V 0 bases short and J 7 bases short, with 13 bases between. Germline V lookup: CDR1 MNHNS, CDR2 SASEGT. The CDR3 region has the DNA TGTGCCAGCAGTGAAGCGGGGGGATATGGGCAGCCCCAGCATTTT. It translates to CASSEAGGYGQPQHF.